The next 3 T cell receptor beta chains were all read from a single sample in a study of T cell responses to AZD1222 COVID-19 vaccine. The table came from immunoSEQ multiplex PCR; TCRdb's copy has only in-frame clones and leaves some out. This table has about 93,000 clones, 70% to 90% appearing once. This specimen consisted of peripheral blood, obtained on day 0 of AZD1222 vaccination. These receptors all stem from an adult in good health.

The V call is TRBV3-1 (or the pseudogene TRBV3-2), the J call TRBJ1-2, with TRBD1 identical over 9 bases. This CDR3 region has 14 residues. Per the germline V gene, CDR1 is LGHDT and CDR2 is YNNKEL (reference sequence). With V trimmed by 3 bases and J by 6 bases, 5 bases remained unmatched. The CDR3, as DNA: TGTGCCAGCAGCCAGGTTACAGGGGGCCATGGCTACACCTTC. It encodes CASSQVTGGHGYTF.

The rearrangement joins TRBV14 to TRBJ2-7, with D hard to call. Looked up from germline, CDR1 is SGHDN and CDR2 is FVKESK. Trimming shortened V by 3 bases and J by 2 bases, and 8 bases separated the two germline ends. This CDR3 contains 13 residues. CDR3: CASSHYTAYEQYF. CDR3 coding DNA: TGTGCCAGCAGCCATTACACAGCCTACGAGCAGTACTTC.

Details on this clone: One junction end does not reproduce the germline sequence, and a read error may be involved. The rearrangement joins TRBV12-3 or TRBV12-4 to TRBJ2-6; 8 nucleotides align to TRBD2. This CDR3 region has 12 residues. CDR3 sequence: CAGGSGANVLTF. Written as DNA, the CDR3 is TGCGCGGGGGGCTCTGGGGCCAACGTCCTGACTTTC.